Presented here are 8 T cell receptor beta chains from one specimen sequenced in a study of blood T cell repertoires in COVID-19. Repertoires were generated with immunoSEQ multiplex PCR, while TCRdb's copy carries only in-frame clones and drops some. Here the sample spans 190,000 or so clones, approximately 90% being singletons. Sequenced input: PBMCs or T cells enriched from blood (not recorded which). The origin of the receptors is a woman aged 25-40 years who had recovered from COVID-19.

The rearrangement links TRBV12-5 to TRBJ1-1; no clear D gene. Germline V lookup: CDR1 LGHNT, CDR2 FRNRAP. Trimming shortened V by 5 bases and J by 1 base, and 8 bases separated the two germline ends. The CDR3 sequence is 13 residues long. CDR3: CASGRYGNTEAFF. As DNA, the CDR3 is TGTGCTAGTGGTCGCTACGGGAACACTGAAGCTTTCTTT.

The chain is built from TRBV15 and TRBJ1-1, with D hard to call. Trimming removed 0 bases from V and 1 base from J, with 9 bases in between. Germline assignment: CDR1 LNHNV and CDR2 YYDKDF (reference sequence). This CDR3 has 15 amino acids. The CDR3 here is CATSRDPGGNTEAFF. The CDR3 bases are TGTGCCACCAGCAGAGATCCCGGTGGGAACACTGAAGCTTTCTTT.

This chain uses TRBV7-8 with TRBJ1-1; 9 bases are shared with TRBD1. The ends lost 4 bases at V and 3 bases at J; junction bases unmatched: 9. The CDR3 has 16 residues. CDR1 and CDR2 (germline): SGHVS, FQNEAQ. As DNA, the CDR3 is TGTGCCAGCAGCTGGGACAGGGAATTTAGGGACACTGAAGCTTTCTTT. It specifies CASSWDREFRDTEAFF.

The V and J genes are TRBV9 and TRBJ2-2; 9 bases agree with TRBD1. Germline V gives CDR1 SGDLS, CDR2 YYNGEE. CDR3 length equals 15 residues. The V gene end was trimmed by 4 bases and the J gene end by 6 bases; junction bases not matched to a gene: 7. The CDR3: CASSSYRGRAGELFF. Written as DNA, the CDR3 is TGTGCCAGCAGCTCTTACAGGGGGCGGGCCGGGGAGCTGTTTTTT.

The rearrangement joins TRBV5-1 to TRBJ1-3; weak D call: TRBD1 (6 bases). This CDR3 spans 16 amino acids. The V end was cut by 4 bases, the J end by 0 bases, with 14 bases between. CDR1 and CDR2 from the germline V gene are SGHRS and YFSETQ. As DNA, the CDR3 is TGCGCCAGCAGCGCGGGGGCACGGGGCTCTGGAAACACCATATATTTT. Amino acid sequence: CASSAGARGSGNTIYF.

The genes are TRBV5-6 and TRBJ1-6; D ambiguous. The CDR3 totals 12 residues. Germline loops: CDR1 SGHDT, CDR2 YYEEEE. With 2 bases removed from V and 8 bases from J, the gap between germline ends came to 5 bases. For the CDR3, the DNA is TGTGCCAGCAGCTTCGGTGATTCACCCCTCCACTTT. Its protein product is CASSFGDSPLHF.

The chain couples TRBV27 to TRBJ2-7; 10 bases map to TRBD1. The CDR3 length is 15 residues. V lost 7 bases to trimming and J lost 6 bases; unmatched junction nucleotides: 12. Germline V gene lookup returns CDR1 MNHEY and CDR2 SMNVEV (reference sequence). The CDR3 protein is CASNSGQGLPFEQYF. CDR3 sequence (DNA): TGTGCCAGCAATTCGGGACAGGGGCTCCCCTTCGAGCAGTACTTC.

This clone was seen a handful of times. V gene TRBV3-1 (or the pseudogene TRBV3-2) combines with J gene TRBJ2-7; D gene ambiguous. Trimming took 1 base from V and 6 from J, leaving 4 bases between them. From germline, CDR1 is LGHDT and CDR2 YNNKEL (reference sequence). The CDR3 runs to 11 residues. CDR3: CASSQVSEQYF. CDR3 DNA sequence: TGTGCCAGCAGCCAAGTTAGCGAGCAGTACTTC.